This T cell receptor beta chain was obtained from a study of shared clonotypes between healthy human individuals. Overall study: For every donor, three CD4 naive, three CD4 memory, two CD8 naive and one CD8 memory plates were used.

The deep-level immunoSEQ assay was used. The authors loaded approximately 220 ng DNA, roughly 33,000 T cell genomes, into sorted-subset replicate PCRs. The table came from immunoSEQ multiplex PCR; TCRdb's copy has only in-frame clones and leaves some out. The data show about 2.2 million clones, with 85% to 95% seen just once and under 2% held by the top ten. CD8 cells regarded as naive lacked CD45RO, were positively chosen for CCR7, and omitted terminally differentiated effector memory CD45RA+ cells. V was clipped by 2 bases and J by 0 bases; unmatched bases: 3. CDR3 length: 15 amino acids. Germline lookup yields CDR1 MNHEY and CDR2 SMNVEV (reference sequence).

The chain carries TRBV27 and TRBJ1-1, with TRBD1 matching over 7 bases. This sequence was found in a young man in good health. Some clones in this sample may be carry-over from other donors' samples. Sequenced: naive CD8+ T cells from PBMCs. CDR3 sequence: CASSLRTGVNTEAFF. CDR3 coding DNA: TGTGCCAGCAGTTTACGGACAGGAGTGAACACTGAAGCTTTCTTT.